The 5 T cell receptor beta chains below come from one sample, sequenced in a study of blood T cell repertoires in COVID-19. Produced via immunoSEQ multiplex PCR; TCRdb's table is partial and in-frame only. The table has around 95,000 clones, about 83% seen once. Specimen: peripheral blood. All receptors derive from a human donor in a cohort sampled during active COVID-19.

The genes are TRBV23-1 and TRBJ2-1, with D possibly TRBD1 on 6 matching bases. TRBV23-1 is designated an ORF whose function remains uncertain. Trimming took off 4 bases at V and 1 base at J, with 14 bases between the two ends. The length of the CDR3 is 16 residues. The CDR3 is CASSRRQVPSYNEQFF. CDR3 coding DNA: TGCGCCAGCAGTCGAAGACAGGTTCCATCCTACAATGAGCAGTTCTTC.

The rearrangement links TRBV27 to TRBJ2-7, with TRBD2 identical over 7 bases. Trimming cost V 5 bases and J 6 bases; bases outside gene matches: 13. Germline CDR1 is MNHEY and CDR2 is SMNVEV (reference sequence). The CDR3 is 15 amino acids. As DNA, the CDR3 is TGTGCCAGCAGTGCAAGACTAGCCGGACTGGGCGAGCAGTACTTC. Translating gives CASSARLAGLGEQYF.

The rearrangement uses TRBV5-1 and TRBJ2-2; 9 bases map to TRBD1. From germline, CDR1 is SGHRS and CDR2 YFSETQ. V was clipped by 7 bases and J by 4 bases; unmatched bases: 5. This CDR3 comprises 14 residues. As DNA, the CDR3 is TGCGCCAGCCAGACAGGGGGTCTCACCGGGGAGCTGTTTTTT. Amino acid sequence: CASQTGGLTGELFF.

The gene calls are TRBV11-2 and TRBJ2-3; the match to TRBD2 covers 10 bases. The CDR3 is made up of 19 amino acids. CDR1 is SGHAT and CDR2 is FQNNGV in the germline V gene. With 4 bases clipped from V and 1 base from J, the junction kept 14 bases outside the gene matches. Here the CDR3 DNA reads TGTGCCAGCAGCTCAATTCTAGCGGGAGCGAATATAGGCACAGATACGCAGTATTTT. It encodes CASSSILAGANIGTDTQYF. The entire variable domain, with the rest obtained from reference TRBV11-2 and TRBJ2-3, is as follows: EAGVAQSPRYKIIEKRQSVAFWCNPISGHATLYWYQQILGQGPKLLIQFQNNGVVDDSQLPKDRFSAERLKGVDSTLKIQPAKLEDSAVYLCASSSILAGANIGTDTQYFGPGTRLTVL.

Comments on this clone: This likely comes from a read error, as the CDR3 has no conserved phenylalanine or tryptophan at its end. The DNA is left out, because the CDR3 cannot be placed on it with certainty; the CDR3 is given as TCRdb lists it. J is TRBJ2-7 and V is TRBV10-2; TRBD2 reflects the table's D call only, with no check against the DNA. CDR1 is WSHSY and CDR2 is SAAADI in the germline V gene. Inclusive of both ends, the CDR3 amounts to 11 amino acids. The CDR3 region is CASSESGVGRL.